The text below deals with one T cell receptor beta chain. Sequencing was performed with immunoSEQ multiplex PCR; in TCRdb, only in-frame clones are kept and a portion is missing. The sample has approximately 340,000 clones, more than 85% seen once. This sample is drawn from a study of blood T cell repertoires in COVID-19. Source material: PBMCs or T cells enriched from blood (not recorded which). This TCR came from a woman aged 40 to 55 who had been exposed to COVID-19.

CDR3 in amino acids: CASSESGAGNREQYF. As DNA, the CDR3 is TGCGCCAGCAGTGAGTCGGGAGCGGGGAACCGGGAGCAGTACTTC. The chain is built from TRBV10-1 and TRBJ2-7, with 7 bases lining up with TRBD2. The CDR3 is 15 amino acids. Trimming cost V 0 bases and J 7 bases; bases outside gene matches: 9. Germline CDR1 is WNHNN and CDR2 is SYGVQD (reference sequence).